This T cell receptor (beta chain) emerged from a study of post-analysis software for immune sequencing data. Study in general: Relapsing-remitting, secondary progressive and progressive-relapsing courses of multiple sclerosis were included.

Built from TCR beta cDNA, the libraries had unique molecular identifiers in them. Via MiXCR, TCRdb re-called the PCR reads, giving one row per CDR3 protein. This sample has hundreds of thousands of distinct CDR3 sequences, with 55% to 70% found just once. CDR3 size: 14 residues. The germline gives CDR1 MGHRA, CDR2 YSYEKL. V lost 8 bases to trimming and J lost 4 bases, with 15 bases between them. This clonotype has a handful of counts. Its antigen is still unknown. General study findings and limits: In patients, TRBV5-6, TRBV5-1 and TRBV20-1 belonged to several TRBV segments found more frequently than in controls.

The receptor comes from a girl aged 2-15 years with multiple sclerosis. Sequenced: blood. V usage is TRBV4-1 and J usage is TRBJ2-1; D call uncertain. CDR3 sequence (DNA): TGCGCCAGCTGCGAGGTGGCGGATTACAATGAGCAGTTCTTC. Translating gives CASCEVADYNEQFF.